The present TCR beta chain was sequenced within a study of regulatory T cells in long-lasting Graves disease. As for this clonotype: This clone may be a read error of a much larger clone one base away.

Per the germline V gene, CDR1 is KGHSH and CDR2 is LQKENI. This CDR3 spans 13 amino acids. Documented time point: newly diagnosed GD, antithyroid drugs for less than 3 months. RNA extracted from PBMCs served as the sequencing template. The TCR beta library used iRepertoire HTBI primers with Arm-PCR amplification of CDR3. TCRdb processed the multiplex PCR reads anew with MiXCR; each CDR3 protein has one entry. Here the sample spans roughly 350,000 distinct CDR3 sequences, about a sixth being singletons. This sample also belongs to another study, concerning T cells in Graves' hyperthyroidism and ophthalmopathy.

This sample comprised peripheral blood mononuclear cells (PBMCs), obtained at new diagnosis, from a patient treated with antithyroid drugs. The rearrangement links TRBV18 to TRBJ2-3, with no clear D. TRBJ2-1 explains the end of the DNA better; the J call may be wrong. This clonotype was sampled from a man aged 40-55 years with Graves disease. The CDR3 DNA sequence: TGTGCCAGCTCACTCGCGAACCCCTACGAGCAGTTCTTC. This sequence encodes CASSLANPYEQFF.